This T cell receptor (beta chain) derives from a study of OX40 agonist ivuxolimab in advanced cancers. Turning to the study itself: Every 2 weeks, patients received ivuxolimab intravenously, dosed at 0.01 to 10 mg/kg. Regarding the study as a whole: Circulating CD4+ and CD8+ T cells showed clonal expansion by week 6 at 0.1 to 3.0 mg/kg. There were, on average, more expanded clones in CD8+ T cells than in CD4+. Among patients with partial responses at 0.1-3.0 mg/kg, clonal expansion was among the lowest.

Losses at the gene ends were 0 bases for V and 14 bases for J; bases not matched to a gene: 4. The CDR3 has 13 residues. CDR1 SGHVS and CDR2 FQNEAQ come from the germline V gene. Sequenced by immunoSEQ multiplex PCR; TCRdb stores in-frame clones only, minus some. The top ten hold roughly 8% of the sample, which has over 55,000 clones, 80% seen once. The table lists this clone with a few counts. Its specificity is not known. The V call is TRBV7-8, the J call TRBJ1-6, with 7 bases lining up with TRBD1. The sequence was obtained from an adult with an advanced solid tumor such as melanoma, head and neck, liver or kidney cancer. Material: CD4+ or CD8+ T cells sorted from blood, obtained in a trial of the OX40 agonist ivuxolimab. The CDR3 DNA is TGTGCCAGCAGCTTAGCGGGACAGAGCACCCTCCACTTT. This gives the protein CASSLAGQSTLHF. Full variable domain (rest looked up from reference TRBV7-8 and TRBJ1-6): GAGVSQSPRYKVAKRGQDVALRCDPISGHVSLFWYQQALGQGPEFLTYFQNEAQLDKSGLPSDRFFAERPEGSVSTLKIQRTQQEDSAVYLCASSLAGQSTLHFGNGTRLTVT.